This TCR beta chain derives from a study of radiotherapy plus CTLA-4 blockade in lung cancer. Study information: With roughly 30% of patients having disease control, objective responses were seen in roughly 19%.

Profiled with immunoSEQ multiplex PCR; TCRdb holds only in-frame clones, not every one. The data contain 64,000 or so clones, 65% to 80% of them singletons. With ipilimumab providing CTLA-4 blockade, focal radiation was administered to patients who had chemo-refractory metastatic non-small-cell lung cancer. Notes on the study in general: Response, reportedly, was best predicted by interferon-beta along with early blood T cell clone dynamics. Some TCR clones had been derived from tumors. These clones expanded in peripheral blood after radiotherapy plus ipilimumab.

The sample holds a few counts of this clone. Its antigen remains unidentified. The junction departs from the called germline gene at one end, perhaps through a read error. Looked up from germline, CDR1 is MNHEY and CDR2 is SVGAGI. CDR3 length: 13 amino acids. This material consisted of peripheral blood, taken from a patient treated with radiotherapy plus ipilimumab. This clonotype originated in a human donor with non-small cell lung cancer whose response to radiotherapy plus ipilimumab could not be evaluated. The gene calls are TRBV6-5 and TRBJ2-3, with D unclear. The CDR3 loop reads CATSPGSTDTQYF. The CDR3 DNA follows: TGTGCCACCAGTCCAGGAAGCACAGATACGCAGTATTTT.